The 5 T cell receptor beta chains presented below share a single source sample, sequenced in a study of OX40 agonist ivuxolimab in advanced cancers. Repertoires were generated with immunoSEQ multiplex PCR, while TCRdb's copy carries only in-frame clones and drops some. The data hold about 67,000 clones, with roughly 84% observed a single time. Specimen: CD4+ or CD8+ T cells sorted from blood, collected in a trial of the OX40 agonist ivuxolimab. These receptors all come from an adult with an advanced solid tumor such as melanoma, head and neck, liver or kidney cancer.

The chain employs TRBV28 and TRBJ2-7; the D gene is possibly TRBD2 (7 bases). The germline gives CDR1 MDHEN, CDR2 SYDVKM. The ends were cut back, 2 bases at V and 2 bases at J, with 25 bases in the middle. This CDR3 comprises 19 residues. This CDR3 reads CASSLDPLGGGPSAYEQYF. The CDR3 DNA reads as TGTGCCAGCAGTTTAGATCCGCTAGGGGGGGGACCGTCCGCCTACGAGCAGTACTTC.

The V gene is TRBV11-3, the J gene TRBJ2-7; 8 positions match TRBD2. The CDR3 is 19 amino acids. CDR1 is SGHNT, CDR2 YENEEA, per germline. The J segment lost 5 bases and the V segment lost 2 bases, leaving 20 bases of the junction unmatched. As DNA, the CDR3 is TGTGCCAGCAGCTTAACCGCTTTGGGGAGCGCACTGCGGGGGGACGAGCAGTACTTC. Amino acid sequence: CASSLTALGSALRGDEQYF.

The chain links TRBV27 to TRBJ1-2; 7 bases agree with TRBD1. This CDR3 region has 14 residues. Germline values: CDR1 MNHEY, CDR2 SMNVEV (reference sequence). V was clipped by 3 bases and J by 10 bases; unmatched bases: 11. This chain's CDR3 is CASSLAGTEGDYTF. The CDR3 region has the DNA TGTGCCAGCAGTTTGGCCGGGACAGAGGGGGACTACACCTTC.

The chain has TRBV7-9 and TRBJ2-1; D unresolved. Germline V gene data show CDR1 as SEHNR and CDR2 as FQNEAQ (reference sequence). The CDR3 is 12 residues long. Trimming pared 4 bases from V and 10 bases from J, leaving 11 bases between. The CDR3 loop reads CASSSRRAEQFF. CDR3 coding DNA: TGTGCCAGCAGCTCCCGCCGGGCAGAGCAGTTCTTC.

The rearrangement links TRBV27 to TRBJ2-3; 12 bases agree with TRBD2. The V gene end was trimmed by 4 bases and the J gene end by 7 bases; junction bases not matched to a gene: 3. The CDR3 loop spans 14 amino acids. Germline V gives CDR1 MNHEY, CDR2 SMNVEV (reference sequence). The CDR3 sequence is CASSSTSGSHTQYF. Here the CDR3 DNA reads TGTGCCAGCAGTTCGACTAGCGGGAGCCATACGCAGTATTTT.